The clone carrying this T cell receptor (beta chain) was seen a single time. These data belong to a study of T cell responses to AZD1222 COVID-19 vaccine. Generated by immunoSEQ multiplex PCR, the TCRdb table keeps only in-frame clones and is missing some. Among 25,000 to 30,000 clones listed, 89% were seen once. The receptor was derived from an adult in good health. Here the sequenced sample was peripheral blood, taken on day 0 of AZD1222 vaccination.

The DNA of the CDR3 is TGCGCCAGCAGTGAGAATCGACTAGCGGGAGGTCTCTACGAGCAGTACTTC. Its protein product is CASSENRLAGGLYEQYF. The chain carries TRBV10-1 and TRBJ2-7; 13 bases are shared with TRBD2. The CDR3 spans 17 residues. Germline trimming cut 2 bases from V and 3 bases from J; bases unmatched to any gene: 7. Germline lookup yields CDR1 WNHNN and CDR2 SYGVQD (reference sequence).